This TCR beta chain was captured by sequencing in a study of cytomegalovirus exposure and HLA in healthy donors. Study-wide results and caveats: Specificity of a few CMV-associated chains for CMV antigens was verified in vitro. Per a prior analysis, the majority of TCR beta V segments were productive roughly 90% or roughly 30% of the time. Cytomegalovirus status, reportedly, was diagnosed with high specificity and sensitivity by the classifier.

On this clone: Its antigen is currently unknown.

The PCR ran on 60 Vbeta and 13 Jbeta primers. Only in-frame clones appear in the TCRdb table, and some are missing; sequencing was by immunoSEQ multiplex PCR. The sample holds some 140,000 clones, roughly 80% seen once. Nominal health characterized the donors when sampled, though unrecorded immune exposures were likely. Germline V gene data show CDR1 as SQVTM and CDR2 as ANQGSEA. With 7 bases removed from V and 1 base from J, the gap between germline ends came to 16 bases. The CDR3 totals 14 residues. V gene TRBV29-1 combines with J gene TRBJ1-1; tentative D call: TRBD1 (6 bases). The sample comprised PBMCs. This sequence originates from a man between 18 and 35 years old in good health and CMV-seronegative. The CDR3 coding sequence is TGCAGCGGACTGCCCGGGACATCGAACACTGAAGCTTTCTTT. Translation: CSGLPGTSNTEAFF.